Shown below are 8 T cell receptor beta chains from a single sample sequenced in a study of Tregs in tolerant kidney transplant recipients (dated by TCRdb to about 2019). To prepare the library, the immunoSEQ multiplex PCR assay was applied. The table was pulled from immuneACCESS by TCRdb, which kept in-frame rearrangements only. Such tables lose some clones; where checked, under half of the loss comes from unresolved V genes, and the rest has no known cause. This sample's table has entries for 50,000 or so clones. The top ten constitute about 0.83% of the sample. The sample's time point label, in plain terms: blood sample drawn before combined kidney and bone marrow transplant. Material: CD4+ T cells from blood, obtained before the transplant. Every receptor here comes from a human donor who received a combined kidney and bone marrow transplant.

A note on this clone: The read falls 3 residues short of the CDR3 end, and the missing part is taken from the germline J gene. The rearrangement joins TRBV29-1 to TRBJ2-7; TRBD1 agrees at 7 bases. Trimming at V came to 3 bases and at J to 4 bases, leaving 12 bases not matched to a gene. The length of the CDR3 is 15 residues. CDR1 is SQVTM, CDR2 ANQGSEA, per germline. Partial CDR3 DNA: TGCAGCGTTGATCTAGTTGGGGGACAGCGTTACGAG. Protein: CSVDLVGGQRYE. The whole CDR3 protein reads CSVDLVGGQRYEQYF.

The CDR3 DNA, read in part, is TGCGCCAGCAGCCCCGGACAGAGTGTCTATGGC. It translates to CASSPGQSVYG. The entire CDR3 protein is CASSPGQSVYGYTF. The gene calls are TRBV5-1 and TRBJ1-2; D possibly corresponds to TRBD1 (6 bases). The CDR3 is cut off 3 residues early in the read; its end comes from the germline J gene. Germline loops: CDR1 SGHRS, CDR2 YFSETQ. This CDR3 spans 14 amino acids. The ends were cut back, 4 bases at V and 4 bases at J, with 14 bases in the middle.

Note on this clone: The CDR3 extends 3 residues past the end of the read, so its final part is completed from the germline J gene. The chain employs TRBV11-2 and TRBJ2-7; D unresolved. Germline-derived CDR1 and CDR2 are SGHAT and FQNNGV. The V end was cut by 0 bases, the J end by 6 bases, with 9 bases between. The CDR3 sequence is 13 residues long. CDR3 sequence reads: CASSLDLGSEQYF. CDR3 DNA (partial): TGTGCCAGCAGCTTAGATCTTGGCTCCGAG.

About this clone: The read terminates 3 residues before the CDR3 end, so the remaining end is supplied by the germline J gene. The rearrangement links TRBV7-1 to TRBJ1-3; 9 nucleotides line up with TRBD1. TRBV7-1 has ORF status, its function being uncertain. CDR3 length: 20 residues. Unmatched junction bases numbered 16, after V lost 3 bases and J lost 1 base. The part of the CDR3 DNA that was read is TGTGCCAGCAGCTCCCCCGAACTAATTACAGGGGGCTTTTCTGGAAACACC. It translates to CASSSPELITGGFSGNT. In full, the CDR3 reads CASSSPELITGGFSGNTIYF.

Note on this clone: With the read ending 3 residues before the CDR3 end, the germline J gene is used to fill in that end. The rearrangement uses TRBV7-8 and TRBJ2-2; 8 bases match TRBD1. Looked up from germline, CDR1 is SGHVS and CDR2 is FQNEAQ. The CDR3 contains 15 residues. CDR3 sequence: CASSFDRGIQRWLFF. The part of the CDR3 DNA that was read is TGTGCCAGCAGCTTCGACAGGGGAATCCAACGGTGG.

About this clone itself: The read comes to an end 3 residues before the CDR3 does, leaving the germline J gene to fill in the end. This rearrangement joins TRBV5-4 to TRBJ2-5; tentatively, D is TRBD2 (5 bases). Between the trimmed V and J ends, which lost 0 bases and 0 bases, there was a span of 9 bases. CDR3 size: 15 residues. Germline V gene lookup returns CDR1 SGHNT and CDR2 YYREEE (reference sequence). CDR3 DNA (partial): TGTGCCAGCAGCTTGGAGAGGGTAAACCAAGAGACC. Its protein product is CASSLERVNQET. In full, the CDR3 reads CASSLERVNQETQYF.

A remark on this clone: The read finishes 3 residues shy of the CDR3 end, and the germline J gene is used to complete it. The chain links TRBV11-2 to TRBJ1-2; weak D call: TRBD1 (5 bases). CDR1 and CDR2 from the germline V gene are SGHAT and FQNNGV. V lost 1 base, J lost 4 bases, and 10 bases lay in between. CDR3 length: 14 residues. CDR3 bases read: TGTGCCAGCAGCTTAGGAGGGGCGGCCTATGGC. It specifies CASSLGGAAYG. The entire CDR3 protein is CASSLGGAAYGYTF.

In the case of this clone: The CDR3 end lies 3 residues beyond the end of the read and is filled in from the germline J gene. The chain joins TRBV19 to TRBJ1-1; possible D gene TRBD1, 5 bases. The CDR3 loop spans 14 amino acids. The germline gives CDR1 LNHDA, CDR2 SQIVND (reference sequence). V lost 11 bases, J lost 1 base, and 17 bases lay in between. The covered CDR3 bases are TGTGCCTGCACCACAGGTCTCTCGAACACTGAA. Encoded protein: CACTTGLSNTE. The whole CDR3 reads CACTTGLSNTEAFF.